Listed here are 16 T cell receptor beta chains from one sample, sequenced in a study of blood T cells in healthy people across ages. Then a second PCR, running roughly 7 to 12 cycles, was carried out with a sample-barcoded 5' primer and a J-beta primer mix. TCRdb reprocessed the 5' RACE reads with MiXCR, giving one entry per CDR3 protein. The data contain roughly 700,000 distinct CDR3 sequences, around 25% of them singletons. These data also featured in a second study, about T cells of mothers and their children.

Sequences were obtained from blood. These receptors were collected from a boy aged 5 to 17 in good health.

As concerns this clonotype: One end of the junction fails to match germline, which may point to a read error. The V and J genes are TRBV12-5 and TRBJ2-7; tentative D call: TRBD2 (6 bases). The germline gives CDR1 LGHNT, CDR2 FRNRAP. The CDR3 sequence is 17 residues long. The CDR3 nucleotides read TGTGCTAGTGGTTGGGTGCGGGATCGGGTCGCCTCCCACGAGCAGTACTTC. Protein sequence: CASGWVRDRVASHEQYF.

This clonotype was detected many times. The chain uses TRBV7-3 and TRBJ2-1; D ambiguous. The germline V and J ends were trimmed by 4 bases and 0 bases, with 13 bases remaining between them. This CDR3 has 16 residues. Germline V gene data show CDR1 as SGHTA and CDR2 as FQGTGA. CDR3 region: CASSYRAGSSYNEQFF. The CDR3, as DNA: TGTGCCAGCAGCTATAGGGCAGGCAGCTCCTACAATGAGCAGTTCTTC.

The J gene is TRBJ2-5, the V gene TRBV20-1; D remains unclear. The CDR3 contains 13 residues. V was shortened by 2 bases and J by 2 bases, with 9 bases between the two germline ends. Looked up from germline, CDR1 is DFQATT and CDR2 is SNEGSKA (reference sequence). CDR3 residues: CSARNPEQETQYF. In nucleotides, the CDR3 is TGCAGTGCTAGAAATCCGGAGCAAGAGACCCAGTACTTC.

This chain links TRBV7-9 with TRBJ1-1; no reliable D call. In germline, CDR1 is SEHNR, CDR2 FQNEAQ (reference sequence). The V end lost 4 bases, the J end lost 2 bases, and 11 bases lay between the germline ends. The CDR3 has 14 residues. CDR3 sequence (DNA): TGTGCCAGCAGCTCCTCGAGGACCAACACTGAAGCTTTCTTT. It yields the protein CASSSSRTNTEAFF. The whole variable domain, filled in from reference TRBV7-9 and TRBJ1-1, reads DTGVSQNPRHKITKRGQNVTFRCDPISEHNRLYWYRQTLGQGPEFLTYFQNEAQLEKSRLLSDRFSAERPKGSFSTLEIQRTEQGDSAMYLCASSSSRTNTEAFFGQGTRLTVV.

The gene calls are TRBV29-1 and TRBJ2-5; 7 nucleotides align to TRBD2. The J call may not be correct, given that the DNA end is closer to TRBJ2-1. Germline lookup yields CDR1 SQVTM and CDR2 ANQGSEA. The CDR3 covers 17 residues. CDR3 sequence reads: CSVDYYLAGDKYNEQFF. CDR3 sequence (DNA): TGCAGCGTTGATTACTACCTGGCGGGAGATAAATACAATGAGCAGTTCTTC.

Only a few counts were recorded for this clonotype. This chain joins TRBV15 and TRBJ2-3; 7 nucleotides line up with TRBD1. The CDR3 length is 13 residues. Germline values: CDR1 LNHNV, CDR2 YYDKDF (reference sequence). V lost 0 bases, J lost 14 bases, and 8 bases stayed unmatched. The CDR3 nucleotides are TGTGCCACCAGCAGAGAGCTGAGGGGGCGCGGGTATTTT. Translating gives CATSRELRGRGYF.

The CDR3 is CASSPRAAGGSSEQFF. Written as DNA, the CDR3 is TGTGCCAGCAGCCCCAGGGCAGCGGGGGGTAGTAGCGAGCAGTTCTTC. V and J are TRBV7-6 and TRBJ2-1, with 9 bases identical to TRBD2. The CDR3 sequence is 16 residues long. Trimming took 5 bases from V and 10 from J; bases not matched to a gene: 15. Germline CDR1 SGHVS, CDR2 FNYEAQ. The full variable domain, in which reference TRBV7-6 and TRBJ2-1 provide the parts outside the CDR3, is GAGVSQSPRYKVTKRGQDVALRCDPISGHVSLYWYRQALGQGPEFLTYFNYEAQQDKSGLPNDRFSAERPEGSISTLTIQRTEQRDSAMYRCASSPRAAGGSSEQFFGPGTRLTVL.

This clonotype has more than one count but fewer than ten. The chain's CDR3 is CSAEAYEQYF. The CDR3 DNA sequence: TGCAGTGCGGAGGCCTACGAGCAGTACTTC. This chain joins TRBV20-1 and TRBJ2-5; a weak D match, TRBD2 (5 bases). TRBJ2-7 explains the end of the DNA better; the J call may be wrong. The CDR3 length is 10 residues. Germline-derived CDR1 and CDR2 are DFQATT and SNEGSKA (reference sequence).

This clonotype was picked up a small number of times. The V and J genes are TRBV6-5 and TRBJ1-4; D possibly corresponds to TRBD1 (5 bases). The V end lost 6 bases, the J end lost 8 bases, and 16 bases lay between the germline ends. Germline V CDR1 and CDR2: MNHEY, SVGAGI. This CDR3 region has 14 residues. CDR3 DNA: TGTGCCAGCAGCCCCCTTGGGGCTGGGGAAAAACTGTTTTTT. This encodes CASSPLGAGEKLFF.

The chain links TRBV29-1 to TRBJ1-1; perhaps TRBD1 as D (6 bases). The CDR3 spans 15 residues. Germline CDR1 is SQVTM and CDR2 is ANQGSEA. Between the trimmed V and J ends, which lost 8 bases and 0 bases, there was a span of 19 bases. CDR3 bases: TGCAGCTCCGGGGACACCTTGGGGCTGAACACTGAAGCTTTCTTT. This gives the protein CSSGDTLGLNTEAFF.

The rearrangement joins TRBV5-1 to TRBJ2-5; either TRBD1 or TRBD2 may supply D (5 bases each). Trimming removed 6 bases from V and 5 bases from J, with 20 bases in between. This CDR3 is 15 amino acids long. Germline loops: CDR1 SGHRS, CDR2 YFSETQ. CDR3 sequence reads: CASMRGGAVYETQYF. CDR3 coding DNA: TGCGCCAGCATGAGGGGTGGGGCTGTTTACGAGACCCAGTACTTC.

This clonotype was counted only a few times. This chain joins TRBV6-5 and TRBJ2-7; D is undetermined. CDR1 and CDR2 from the germline V gene are MNHEY and SVGAGI. V lost 2 bases to trimming and J lost 0 bases, with 11 bases between them. This CDR3 has 15 residues. The CDR3 bases are TGTGCCAGCAGTTACAGCCAGTCGGCCTCCTACGAGCAGTACTTC. Protein product: CASSYSQSASYEQYF.

This rearrangement joins TRBV3-1 to TRBJ2-7, with 13 bases fitting TRBD2. CDR3 length: 18 residues. Germline values: CDR1 LGHDT, CDR2 YNNKEL (reference sequence). Trimming cost V 1 base and J 0 bases; bases outside gene matches: 6. CDR3 nucleotide sequence: TGTGCCAGCAGCCAAGGACTAGCGGGGGGTACCTACTCCTACGAGCAGTACTTC. As protein: CASSQGLAGGTYSYEQYF.

V usage is TRBV5-1 and J usage is TRBJ1-4; weak D call: TRBD1 (5 bases). The CDR3 is 17 amino acids. Trimming took 1 base from V and 6 from J, leaving 19 bases between them. Germline loops: CDR1 SGHRS, CDR2 YFSETQ. The CDR3 sequence is CASSLRGYDSLDEKLFF. Here the CDR3 DNA reads TGCGCCAGCAGCTTGCGCGGCTACGACAGTTTGGATGAAAAACTGTTTTTT.

The chain couples TRBV12-3 or TRBV12-4 to TRBJ1-2, with D unresolved. This CDR3 comprises 13 residues. The V gene lost 2 bases and the J gene lost 0 bases, with 4 bases spanning the gap. CDR3 in amino acids: CASSLRTNYGYTF. CDR3 DNA sequence: TGTGCCAGCAGTTTAAGGACTAACTATGGCTACACCTTC.

This clonotype was observed a few times. An end of the junction differs from the germline gene, which may be a read error. The V and J genes are TRBV4-1 and TRBJ2-7; D might be TRBD2 (6 bases). Germline values: CDR1 MGHRA, CDR2 YSYEKL. This CDR3 has 13 amino acids. The CDR3 is CASNRGKGYEQHF. The CDR3 DNA is TGCGCCAGCAACCGGGGGAAAGGGTACGAGCAGCACTTC.